The clone carrying this T cell receptor beta chain was observed many times. The antigen remains unidentified. This CDR3 is 14 amino acids long. The ends were cut back, 3 bases at V and 0 bases at J, with 8 bases in the middle. CDR1 is WSHSY and CDR2 is SAAADI in the germline V gene. These data belong to a study of early T cells in non-severe SARS-CoV-2 infection. The wider study: The chains were unpaired, and the sequenced material was bulk RNA from unsorted whole blood. Study-wide results and caveats: Database matching using VDJdb favored anti-spike CD8 responses, with private and CD4 specificities left missing.

Unique molecular identifiers were attached to individual cDNA molecules. TCRdb re-analysed the 5' RACE reads in MiXCR, keeping a single row per CDR3 protein. The table records some 100,000 distinct CDR3 sequences, around 15% of them present only once. The clonotype originates from an adult who was a healthcare worker with PCR-confirmed SARS-CoV-2 infection or an uninfected control (not recorded which). The sample was whole blood. The gene calls are TRBV10-2 and TRBJ1-1; unclear D gene. In nucleotides, the CDR3 is TGCGCCAGCAGTGATCAGGCGTTGAACACTGAAGCTTTCTTT. Protein: CASSDQALNTEAFF.